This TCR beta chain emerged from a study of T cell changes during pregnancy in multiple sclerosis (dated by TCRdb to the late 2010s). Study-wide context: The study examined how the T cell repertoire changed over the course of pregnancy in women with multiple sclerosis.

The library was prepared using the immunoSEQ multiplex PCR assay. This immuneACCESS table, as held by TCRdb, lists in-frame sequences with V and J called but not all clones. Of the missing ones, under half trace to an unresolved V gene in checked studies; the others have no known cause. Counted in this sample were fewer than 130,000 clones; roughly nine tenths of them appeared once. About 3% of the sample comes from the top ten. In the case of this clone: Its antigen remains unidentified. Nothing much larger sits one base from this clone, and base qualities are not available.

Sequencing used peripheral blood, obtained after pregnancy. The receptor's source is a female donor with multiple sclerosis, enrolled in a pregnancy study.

The CDR3 amino acid sequence is: CASSLEATAVNTEAFF. The nucleotides are TGTGCCAGCAGCTTAGAGGCCACGGCGGTGAACACTGAAGCTTTCTTT. Recombination connected TRBV11-2 to TRBJ1-1; the D gene is unclear. The germline V gene sets CDR1 to SGHAT and CDR2 to FQNNGV. V lost 0 bases and J lost 0 bases; the stretch between them is 11 bases long. Reading from cysteine to phenylalanine, the CDR3 counts 16 amino acids. Just CDR3 DNA is preserved here, 48 bases in frame from base 1.